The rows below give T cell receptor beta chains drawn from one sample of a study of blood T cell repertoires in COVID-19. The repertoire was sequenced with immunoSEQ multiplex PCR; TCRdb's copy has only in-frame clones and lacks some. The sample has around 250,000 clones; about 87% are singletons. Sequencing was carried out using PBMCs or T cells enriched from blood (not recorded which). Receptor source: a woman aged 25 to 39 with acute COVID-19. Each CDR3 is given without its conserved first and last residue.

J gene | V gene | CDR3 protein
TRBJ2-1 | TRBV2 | ASSEIPGLAAYNEQF
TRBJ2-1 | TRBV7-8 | ASMRGGYNEQF
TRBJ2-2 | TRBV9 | ASSVEREGTGELF
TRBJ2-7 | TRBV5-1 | ASSLSSGSYEQY
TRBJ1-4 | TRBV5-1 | ASSLVGGEKLF
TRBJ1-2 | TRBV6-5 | ASSYSGGSYYGYT
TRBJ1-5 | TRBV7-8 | ASSLGRAGVRSQPQH
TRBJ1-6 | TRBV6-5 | ASMRTDGYNSPLH
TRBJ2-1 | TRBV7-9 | ASRPAAGGNEQF
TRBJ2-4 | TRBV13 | ASSFEGRAGNIQY
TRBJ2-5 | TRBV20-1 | SASSSGQGKETQY
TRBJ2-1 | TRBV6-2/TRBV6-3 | ASSPMVFAGGRNEQF
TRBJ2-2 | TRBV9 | ASSVGQMTGELF
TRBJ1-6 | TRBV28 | ASSLYTGGNNSPLH
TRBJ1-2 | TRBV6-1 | ASSEVGWMREYGYT
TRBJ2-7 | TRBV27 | ASSLFGTSGSIYEQY
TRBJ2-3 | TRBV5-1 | ASSQTGTSGSDTQY
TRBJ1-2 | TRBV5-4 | ASGASSSGPQSYGYT
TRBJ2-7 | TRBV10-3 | AIGGLAGPGEQY
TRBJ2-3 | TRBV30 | AWSPYQAGAWY
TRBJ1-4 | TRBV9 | ASSVKASARSNEKLF
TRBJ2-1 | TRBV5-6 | ASSPDRAAYNEQF